This T cell receptor (beta chain) was captured by sequencing in a study of blood T cell repertoires in COVID-19. Study-level background: The United States, Italy and Spain were the sources of the acute and convalescent COVID-19 samples. The analysed material was cDNA or gDNA that came from T cells, B-cell-depleted T cells, or PBMCs.

This clone was counted between two and nine times. Under the authors' procedure: Reference gene primer amplification gave estimated nucleated cell counts. TCRdb's table, derived via immunoSEQ multiplex PCR, lists solely in-frame clones and lacks some. Clone size and the V and J calls come from that table; the DNA yielded D and trimming. The top ten hold approximately 1.4% of the sample, which has about 44,000 clones, about 90% seen once. The TCR sequence derives from a middle-aged woman with acute or convalescent COVID-19. Sequencing was performed on peripheral blood.

CDR3 DNA: TGCGCCAGCAGCCCGGGGACAGCCCTAAATCAGCCCCAGCATTTT. Translated: CASSPGTALNQPQHF. This chain connects TRBV5-1 to TRBJ1-5; TRBD1 agrees at 7 bases. Germline-derived CDR1 and CDR2 are SGHRS and YFSETQ. The CDR3 is 15 residues long. J lost 4 bases, V lost 4 bases, and 8 bases had no gene match. Filled out from reference TRBV5-1 and TRBJ1-5, the complete variable domain reads KAGVTQTPRYLIKTRGQQVTLSCSPISGHRSVSWYQQTPGQGLQFLFEYFSETQRNKGNFPGRFSGRQFSNSRSEMNVSTLELGDSALYLCASSPGTALNQPQHFGDGTRLSIL.